A selection of T cell receptor beta chains follows, all from one sample in a study of T-cell reconstitution after alpha-beta-depleted transplantation in children. TCRdb re-derived calls from the PCR reads in MiXCR, one entry per CDR3 protein. The sample holds about 420,000 distinct CDR3 sequences, around 15% seen once. Sample: PBMCs, mostly from graft donor cells, taken 360 days after TCRalphabeta/CD19-depleted stem cell transplant. These receptors came from a boy in the first two years of life who had a stem cell transplant for Wiskott-Aldrich syndrome, so the T cells may come from the graft donor. CDR3s include the opening cysteine and the closing phenylalanine or tryptophan. A D gene is named only where the DNA matches it firmly. Clone size is not always given. Where it is, it says once, few, many or a class for expanded clones.

>16|NA|TRBV5-1|TRBJ2-7|TRBD1
TGCGCCAGCAGCTTGAGGACAGGGCAGACTACTAGGGAGCAGTACTTC
CASSLRTGQTTREQYF
>15|many|TRBV12-3/TRBV12-4|TRBJ2-7|NA
TGTGCCAGCAGTTTAGGCAGGGACACCACCTACGAGCAGTACTTC
CASSLGRDTTYEQYF
>16|NA|TRBV6-2/TRBV6-3|TRBJ1-1|TRBD1
TGTGCCAGCAGCAAAACTACAGGGGGCCGGAACACTGAAGCTTTCTTT
CASSKTTGGRNTEAFF
>14|few|TRBV10-3|TRBJ2-2|NA
TGTGCCATCAGGGACCAGGGGGGCACCGGGGAGCTGTTTTTT
CAIRDQGGTGELFF
>13|NA|TRBV9|TRBJ2-2|TRBD1
TGTGCCAGCTCCGGGACAGGGGCCGGGGAGCTGTTTTTT
CASSGTGAGELFF
>16|NA|TRBV20-1|TRBJ1-1|NA
TGCTGTGCTAGAGACCCCCCACGGCGGCGGGACACTGAAGCTTTCTTT
CCARDPPRRRDTEAFF
>15|NA|TRBV10-2|TRBJ2-1|TRBD2
TGCGCCAGCAGTGAAGGCGCGGGGGGTTTGAATGAGCAGTTCTTC
CASSEGAGGLNEQFF
>13|few|TRBV12-3/TRBV12-4|TRBJ2-7|NA
TGTGCCAGCAGTTTAAAAAAGGAGCACGAGCAGTACTTC
CASSLKKEHEQYF
>14|NA|TRBV20-1|TRBJ2-7|TRBD2
TGCAGTGCTAGAGTTTCGGGACTAATCTACGAGCAGTACTTC
CSARVSGLIYEQYF
>13|few|TRBV5-1|TRBJ2-2|NA
TGCGCCAGCAAATTGGACTACCCCGGCGAGCTGTTTTTT
CASKLDYPGELFF
>13|NA|TRBV6-5|TRBJ1-2|NA
TGTGCCAGCAGTTCGCGAGCTAACTATGGCTACACCTTC
CASSSRANYGYTF
>17|NA|TRBV4-1|TRBJ2-4|TRBD1
TGCGCCAGCAGCCAAGGCGGACAGGGCCTTGCCAAAAACATTCAGTACTTC
CASSQGGQGLAKNIQYF
>14|NA|TRBV29-1|TRBJ2-1|NA
TGCAGCGTTGCAGGTGCGGGGAGCTACAATGAGCAGTTCTTC
CSVAGAGSYNEQFF
>16|NA|TRBV3-1|TRBJ2-1|TRBD2
TGTGCCAGCAGCCATTTCCGGGAGGTTAGATACAATGAGCAGTTCTTC
CASSHFREVRYNEQFF
>13|few|TRBV12-3/TRBV12-4|TRBJ2-7|TRBD1
TGTGCCAGCATGTTAAGACAGGGAGACGAGCAGTACTTC
CASMLRQGDEQYF
>14|NA|TRBV2|TRBJ1-6|TRBD1
TGTGCCAGCAACGTTGGACAGGGGGTCTCACCCCTCCACTTT
CASNVGQGVSPLHF
>14|few|TRBV29-1|TRBJ2-5|NA
TGCAGCGCAACAGGACCCAGGGCCAAAGTGGCCCAGTACTTC
CSATGPRAKVAQYF
>14|few|TRBV12-3/TRBV12-4|TRBJ2-1|TRBD1
TGTGCCAGCAGCCGGGACAGACCCTACAATGAGCAGTTCTTC
CASSRDRPYNEQFF
>18|NA|TRBV6-2/TRBV6-3|TRBJ2-7|TRBD2
TGTGCCAGCACCATCTTAGGGGTAGCGGGAGCGACACTATGGGAGCAGTACTTC
CASTILGVAGATLWEQYF
>12|NA|TRBV20-1|TRBJ2-7|NA
TGCAGTGCCCGACCCGTGGGGGGCGAGCAGTACTTC
CSARPVGGEQYF
>17|NA|TRBV24-1|TRBJ2-5|NA
TGTGCCACTGGGGGGCCTAGTCTAGAGTGGGACCAAGAGACCCAGTACTTC
CATGGPSLEWDQETQYF
>13|few|TRBV12-3/TRBV12-4|TRBJ1-2|TRBD1
TGTGCCAGCAGTCCCCCGGACAGGGTGGGCTACACCTTC
CASSPPDRVGYTF